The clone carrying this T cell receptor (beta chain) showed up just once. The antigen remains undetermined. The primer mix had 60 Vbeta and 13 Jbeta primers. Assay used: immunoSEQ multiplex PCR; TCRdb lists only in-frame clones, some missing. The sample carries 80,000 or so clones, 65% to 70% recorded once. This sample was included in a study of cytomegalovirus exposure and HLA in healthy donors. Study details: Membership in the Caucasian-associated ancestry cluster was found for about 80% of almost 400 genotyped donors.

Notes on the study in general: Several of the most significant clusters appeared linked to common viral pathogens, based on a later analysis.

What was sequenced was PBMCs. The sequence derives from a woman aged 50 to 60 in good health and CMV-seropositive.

The CDR3 nucleotides read TGTGCCAGCAGAAAGACAGGGAATTCACCCCTCCACTTT. This sequence encodes CASRKTGNSPLHF. The chain uses TRBV7-3 and TRBJ1-6; 7 bases fit TRBD1. CDR3 length: 13 amino acids. CDR1 is SGHTA and CDR2 is FQGTGA in the germline V gene. The trim removed 6 bases at V and 7 bases at J, leaving 3 bases unmatched.